Here is one T cell receptor (beta chain) with its context. It has no known antigen specificity. Within one base of it there is no much larger clone, and no base qualities were kept. This sample is part of a study of OX40 agonist ivuxolimab in advanced cancers. The study in broad terms: Ivuxolimab was a fully human IgG2 agonistic monoclonal antibody targeting the costimulatory receptor OX40 (CD134). Intravenous ivuxolimab was administered to patients every 2 weeks at six dose levels: 0.01, 0.1, 0.3, 1.5, 3 and 10 mg/kg. Patients were allowed to have had prior anti-PD-1, anti-PD-L1 or anti-CTLA-4 therapy, and less than 45% of the dose-escalation patients had previously received checkpoint inhibitors. The dose-escalation cohort was around 84% male with a mean age of about 60 years, ranging from 23 to 79. Among the roughly 50 dose-escalation patients, some 20 had hepatocellular carcinoma, 15 or so melanoma, 9 renal cell carcinoma and 9 head and neck cancer. Partial responses occurred in three dose-escalation patients: two with cutaneous melanoma and one with hepatocellular carcinoma. The point of sequencing TCRbeta in the periphery was to test whether ivuxolimab changed TCR sequence diversity and drove clonal T-cell expansion. The paper covers the monotherapy dose-escalation part of the phase I ivuxolimab trial, which included N ≈ 54 patients. Points the paper makes about the study in general: Which antigens the clonally expanded peripheral T cells were specific for was not determined. Low levels of normalized T-cell clonal expansion were also shown by some nonresponding patients. Clonal expansion of both CD4+ and CD8+ blood T cells was observed from baseline to week 6 at doses 0.1 to 3.0 mg/kg. After ivuxolimab, more expanded clones were found on average in CD8+ T cells than in CD4+ T cells. In the 0.1-3.0 mg/kg groups, partial responders had among the lowest normalized peripheral clonal expansion, particularly in CD8+ T cells.

The V and J ends are trimmed by 3 bases and 5 bases, leaving 5 bases between them. The CDR3 contains 11 residues, cysteine and phenylalanine counted. The only DNA kept is the CDR3, 33 bases in frame from the first base. Taken from the germline V gene (reference sequence), the CDR1 and CDR2 loops are MNHEY and SMNVEV. Genomic DNA was isolated from the sorted cells so that the TCRbeta CDR3 region could be sequenced. The immunoSEQ Assay was used for sequencing of TCRbeta CDR3 regions. Sourced from immuneACCESS, this table was stored by TCRdb with only in-frame sequences that have V and J called. A share of the clones is absent; for the studies checked, an unresolved V gene accounts for under half, and the remainder has no known explanation. This sample comprises more than 70,000 clones, approximately 94% of them detected only once. The leading ten clones occupy roughly 13% of the sample. Patients with a history of autoimmune disease or receiving systemic immunosuppression were excluded from the trial. Peripheral blood for TCR sequencing was collected from all dose cohorts at baseline, on cycle 4 day 1, and on cycle 7 day 1. Samples were obtained from an open-label, multicenter, first-in-human phase I dose-escalation trial of ivuxolimab. The trial enrolled adults with locally advanced or metastatic head and neck squamous cell, hepatocellular, melanoma or renal cell carcinoma. Before TCR sequencing, CD4+ T cells and CD8+ T cells from peripheral blood were sorted into separate populations.

The source is an adult with an advanced solid tumor such as melanoma, head and neck, liver or kidney cancer. The sample consisted of CD4+ or CD8+ T cells sorted from blood, taken in a trial of the OX40 agonist ivuxolimab. In this chain, TRBV27 is recombined with TRBJ2-7; the D gene assignment is ambiguous. The CDR3 has the sequence CASSFSNEQYF. The DNA sequence is as follows: TGTGCCAGCAGTTTTTCGAACGAGCAGTACTTC.